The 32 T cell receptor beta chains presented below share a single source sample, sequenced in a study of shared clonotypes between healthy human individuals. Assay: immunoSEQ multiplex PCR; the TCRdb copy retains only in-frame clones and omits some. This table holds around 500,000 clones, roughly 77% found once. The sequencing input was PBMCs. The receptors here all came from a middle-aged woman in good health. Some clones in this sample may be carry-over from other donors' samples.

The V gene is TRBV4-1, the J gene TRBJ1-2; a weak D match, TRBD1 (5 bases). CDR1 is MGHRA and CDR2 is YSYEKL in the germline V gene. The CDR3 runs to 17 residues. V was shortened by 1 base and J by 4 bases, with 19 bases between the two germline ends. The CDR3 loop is CASSQAPSVDSSYGYTF. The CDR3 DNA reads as TGCGCCAGCAGCCAAGCCCCCTCAGTAGACAGCAGCTATGGCTACACCTTC.

CDR3 sequence: CASRETGNGNIQYF. CDR3 DNA sequence: TGTGCCAGCAGGGAGACAGGGAACGGCAACATTCAGTACTTC. The genes are TRBV6-6 and TRBJ2-4; 7 bases fit TRBD1. The CDR3 spans 14 residues. Germline V lookup: CDR1 MNHNY, CDR2 SVGAGI (reference sequence). V was clipped by 6 bases and J by 7 bases; unmatched bases: 9.

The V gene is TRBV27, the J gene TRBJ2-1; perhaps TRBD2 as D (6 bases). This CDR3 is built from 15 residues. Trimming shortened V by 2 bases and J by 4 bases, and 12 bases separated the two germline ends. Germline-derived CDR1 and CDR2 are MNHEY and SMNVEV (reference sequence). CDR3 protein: CASSLLPAGYNEQFF. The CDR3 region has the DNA TGTGCCAGCAGTTTACTGCCAGCGGGTTACAATGAGCAGTTCTTC.

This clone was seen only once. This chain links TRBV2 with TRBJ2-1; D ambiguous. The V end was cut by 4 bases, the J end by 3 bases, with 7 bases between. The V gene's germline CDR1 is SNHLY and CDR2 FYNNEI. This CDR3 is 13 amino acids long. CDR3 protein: CASSVGFYNEQFF. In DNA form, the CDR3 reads TGTGCCAGCAGTGTCGGTTTCTACAATGAGCAGTTCTTC.

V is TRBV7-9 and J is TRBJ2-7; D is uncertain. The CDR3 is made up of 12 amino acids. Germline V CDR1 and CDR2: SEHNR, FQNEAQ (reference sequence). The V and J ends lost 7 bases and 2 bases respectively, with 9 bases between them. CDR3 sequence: CASTYLTYEQYF. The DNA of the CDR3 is TGTGCCAGCACCTACCTCACCTACGAGCAGTACTTC.

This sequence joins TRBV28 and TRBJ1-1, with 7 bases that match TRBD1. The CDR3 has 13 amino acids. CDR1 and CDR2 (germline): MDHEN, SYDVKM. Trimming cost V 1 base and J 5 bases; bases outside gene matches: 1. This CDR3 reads CASSLSRGTEAFF. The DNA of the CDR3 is TGTGCCAGCAGTTTATCCAGGGGGACTGAAGCTTTCTTT.

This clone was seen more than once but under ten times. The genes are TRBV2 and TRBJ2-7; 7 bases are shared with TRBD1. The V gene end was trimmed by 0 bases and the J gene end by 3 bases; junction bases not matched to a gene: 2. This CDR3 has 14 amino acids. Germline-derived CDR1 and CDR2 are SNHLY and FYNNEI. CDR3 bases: TGTGCCAGCAGTGAAGCGAGACAGGGCTACGAGCAGTACTTC. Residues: CASSEARQGYEQYF.

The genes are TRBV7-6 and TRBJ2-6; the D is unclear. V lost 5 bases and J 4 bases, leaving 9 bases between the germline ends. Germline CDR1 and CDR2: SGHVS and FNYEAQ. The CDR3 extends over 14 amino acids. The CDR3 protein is CASSPRAGANVLTF. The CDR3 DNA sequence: TGTGCCAGCAGCCCCCGAGCAGGGGCCAACGTCCTGACTTTC.

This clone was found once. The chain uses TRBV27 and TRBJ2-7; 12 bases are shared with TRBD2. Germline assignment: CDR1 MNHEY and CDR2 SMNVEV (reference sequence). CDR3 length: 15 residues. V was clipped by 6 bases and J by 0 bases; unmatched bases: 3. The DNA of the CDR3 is TGTGCCAGCAGACTAGCGGGAGGCGACTCCTACGAGCAGTACTTC. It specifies CASRLAGGDSYEQYF.

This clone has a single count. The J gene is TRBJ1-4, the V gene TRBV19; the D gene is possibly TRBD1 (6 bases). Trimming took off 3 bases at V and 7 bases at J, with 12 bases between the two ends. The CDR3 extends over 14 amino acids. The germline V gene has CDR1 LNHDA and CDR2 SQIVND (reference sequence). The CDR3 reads CASSIQWGPEKLFF. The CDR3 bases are TGTGCCAGTAGTATTCAATGGGGGCCTGAAAAACTGTTTTTT.

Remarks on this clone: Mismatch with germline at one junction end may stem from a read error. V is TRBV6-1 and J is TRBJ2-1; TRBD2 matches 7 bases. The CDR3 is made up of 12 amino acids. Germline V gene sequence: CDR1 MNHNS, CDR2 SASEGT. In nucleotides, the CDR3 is TGTGCCAGCAGCGAGGGGTTAACTAGCGAACTCTTC. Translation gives CASSEGLTSELF.

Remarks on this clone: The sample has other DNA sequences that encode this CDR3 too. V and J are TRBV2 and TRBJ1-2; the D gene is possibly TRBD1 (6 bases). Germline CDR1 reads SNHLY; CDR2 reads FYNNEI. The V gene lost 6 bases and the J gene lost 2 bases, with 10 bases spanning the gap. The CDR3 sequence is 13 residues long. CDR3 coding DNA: TGTGCCAGCAGCCTAGGACAGAACTATGGCTACACCTTC. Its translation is CASSLGQNYGYTF.

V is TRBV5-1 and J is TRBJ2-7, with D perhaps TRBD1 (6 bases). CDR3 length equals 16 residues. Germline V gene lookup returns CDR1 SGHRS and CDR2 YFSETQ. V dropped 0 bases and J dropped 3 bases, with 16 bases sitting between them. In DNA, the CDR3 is TGCGCCAGCAGCTTGGACCCAACAGGGTTACACTACGAGCAGTACTTC. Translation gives CASSLDPTGLHYEQYF.

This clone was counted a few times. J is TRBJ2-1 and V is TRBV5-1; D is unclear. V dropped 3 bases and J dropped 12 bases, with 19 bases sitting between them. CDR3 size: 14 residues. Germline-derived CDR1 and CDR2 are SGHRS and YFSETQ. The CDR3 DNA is TGCGCCAGCAGCTCTTCCCCCGGTCCGGTTGTGCAGTTCTTC. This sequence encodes CASSSSPGPVVQFF.

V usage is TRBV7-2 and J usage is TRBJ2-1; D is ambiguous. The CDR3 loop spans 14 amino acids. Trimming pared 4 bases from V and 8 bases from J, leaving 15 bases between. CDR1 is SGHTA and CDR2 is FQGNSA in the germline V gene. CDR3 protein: CASSSQRGSYEQFF. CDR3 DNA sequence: TGTGCCAGCAGCTCCCAGAGAGGTAGCTATGAGCAGTTCTTC.

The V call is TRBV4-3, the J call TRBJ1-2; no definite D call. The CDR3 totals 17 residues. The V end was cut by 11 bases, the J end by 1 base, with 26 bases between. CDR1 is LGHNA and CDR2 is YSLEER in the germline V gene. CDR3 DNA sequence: TGCGCCTCGACCTTTTCGGGGAACCACAACCATAACTATGGCTACACCTTC. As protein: CASTFSGNHNHNYGYTF.

CDR3 sequence: CASGHGGAFYEQYF. CDR3 DNA: TGTGCCAGCGGCCACGGGGGGGCTTTCTACGAGCAGTACTTC. This chain joins TRBV2 and TRBJ2-7; 8 bases align to TRBD2. CDR3 length equals 14 residues. Germline CDR1 SNHLY, CDR2 FYNNEI. V gave up 8 bases and J gave up 3 bases; unmatched junction bases: 9.

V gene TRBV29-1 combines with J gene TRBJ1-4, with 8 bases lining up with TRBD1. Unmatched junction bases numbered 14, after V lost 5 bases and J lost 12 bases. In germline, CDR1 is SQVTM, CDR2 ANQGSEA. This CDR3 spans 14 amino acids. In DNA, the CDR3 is TGCAGCGTTCAACTAAGCGGACCGGGACAGGAACTGTTTTTT. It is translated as CSVQLSGPGQELFF.

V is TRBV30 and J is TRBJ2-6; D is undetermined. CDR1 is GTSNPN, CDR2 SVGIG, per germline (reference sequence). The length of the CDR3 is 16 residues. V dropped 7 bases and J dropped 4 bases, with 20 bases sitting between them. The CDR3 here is CASPRPPLGGANVLTF. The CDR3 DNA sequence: TGTGCCTCCCCTAGACCTCCTTTGGGGGGGGCCAACGTCCTGACTTTC.

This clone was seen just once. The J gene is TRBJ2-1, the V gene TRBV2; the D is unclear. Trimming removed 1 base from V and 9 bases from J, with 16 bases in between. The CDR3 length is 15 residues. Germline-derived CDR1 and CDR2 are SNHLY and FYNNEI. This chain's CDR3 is CASSEVSPEVGEQFF. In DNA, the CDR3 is TGTGCCAGCAGTGAAGTATCTCCCGAGGTCGGTGAGCAGTTCTTC.

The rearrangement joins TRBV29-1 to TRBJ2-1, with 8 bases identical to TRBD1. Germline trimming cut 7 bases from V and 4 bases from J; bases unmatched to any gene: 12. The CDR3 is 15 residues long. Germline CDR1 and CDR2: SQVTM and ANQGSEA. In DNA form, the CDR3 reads TGCAGCGGAAGGGGGACAGGACGAAATTACAATGAGCAGTTCTTC. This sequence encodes CSGRGTGRNYNEQFF.

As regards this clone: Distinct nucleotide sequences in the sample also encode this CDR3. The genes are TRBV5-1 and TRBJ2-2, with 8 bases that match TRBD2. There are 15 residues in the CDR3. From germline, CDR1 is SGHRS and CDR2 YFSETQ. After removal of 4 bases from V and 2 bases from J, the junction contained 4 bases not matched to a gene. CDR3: CASSLTSGNTGELFF. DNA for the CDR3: TGCGCCAGCAGCCTCACTAGCGGTAACACCGGGGAGCTGTTTTTT.

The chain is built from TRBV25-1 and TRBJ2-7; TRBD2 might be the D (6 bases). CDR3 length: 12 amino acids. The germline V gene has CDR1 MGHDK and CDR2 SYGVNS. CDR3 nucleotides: TGTGCACCTCGGGGGTCCGCCTACGAGCAGTACTTC. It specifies CAPRGSAYEQYF.

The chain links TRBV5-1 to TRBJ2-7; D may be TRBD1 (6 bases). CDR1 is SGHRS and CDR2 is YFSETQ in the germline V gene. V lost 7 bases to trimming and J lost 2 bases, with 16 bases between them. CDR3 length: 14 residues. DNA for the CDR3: TGCGCCAGCTTCCGGGACACCAACACCTACGAGCAGTACTTC. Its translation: CASFRDTNTYEQYF.

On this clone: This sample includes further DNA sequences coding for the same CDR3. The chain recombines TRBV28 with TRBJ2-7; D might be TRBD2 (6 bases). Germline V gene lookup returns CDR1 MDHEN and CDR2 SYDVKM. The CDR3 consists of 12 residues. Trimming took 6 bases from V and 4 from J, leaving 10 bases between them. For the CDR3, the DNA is TGTGCCAGCAGCCTGGGGGGTTACGAGCAGTACTTC. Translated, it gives CASSLGGYEQYF.

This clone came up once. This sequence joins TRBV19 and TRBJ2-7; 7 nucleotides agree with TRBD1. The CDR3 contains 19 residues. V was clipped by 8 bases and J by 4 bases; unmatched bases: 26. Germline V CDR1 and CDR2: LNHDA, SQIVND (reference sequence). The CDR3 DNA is TGTGCCAGTGCCATCACCCCTCCCCCGGACAGGCAGAGGGGTTACGAGCAGTACTTC. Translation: CASAITPPPDRQRGYEQYF.

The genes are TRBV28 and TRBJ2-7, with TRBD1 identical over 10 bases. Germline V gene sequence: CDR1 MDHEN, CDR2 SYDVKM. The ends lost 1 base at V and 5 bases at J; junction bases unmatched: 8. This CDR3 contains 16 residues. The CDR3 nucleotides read TGTGCCAGCAGTTTATCCTTGGGACAGGGGTTTGACGAGCAGTACTTC. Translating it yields CASSLSLGQGFDEQYF.

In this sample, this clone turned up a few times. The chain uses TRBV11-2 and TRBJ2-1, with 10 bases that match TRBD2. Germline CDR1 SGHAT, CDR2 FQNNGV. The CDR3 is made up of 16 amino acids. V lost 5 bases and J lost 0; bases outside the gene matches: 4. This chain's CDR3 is CASSRPSGSSYNEQFF. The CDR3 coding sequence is TGTGCCAGCAGCCGCCCTAGCGGGAGCTCCTACAATGAGCAGTTCTTC.

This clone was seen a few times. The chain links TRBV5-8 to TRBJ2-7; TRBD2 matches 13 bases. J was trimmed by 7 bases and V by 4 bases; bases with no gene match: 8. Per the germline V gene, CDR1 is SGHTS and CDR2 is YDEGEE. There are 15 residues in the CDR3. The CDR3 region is CASSHGLAGVVEQYF. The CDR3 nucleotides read TGTGCCAGCAGCCACGGACTAGCGGGAGTCGTAGAGCAGTACTTC.

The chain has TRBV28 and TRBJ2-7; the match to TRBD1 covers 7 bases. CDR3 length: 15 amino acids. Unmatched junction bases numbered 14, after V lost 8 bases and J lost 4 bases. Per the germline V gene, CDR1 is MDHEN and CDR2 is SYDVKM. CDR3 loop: CASRVRDRATYEQYF. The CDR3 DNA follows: TGTGCCAGCCGGGTCCGGGACAGAGCAACATACGAGCAGTACTTC.

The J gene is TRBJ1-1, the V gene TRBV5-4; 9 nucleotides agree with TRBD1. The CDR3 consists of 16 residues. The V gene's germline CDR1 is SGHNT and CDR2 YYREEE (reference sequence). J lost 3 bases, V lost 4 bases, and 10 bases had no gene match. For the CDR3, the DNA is TGTGCCAGCAGCCAAGCCAAGACAGGGGGGTACACTGAAGCTTTCTTT. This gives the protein CASSQAKTGGYTEAFF.

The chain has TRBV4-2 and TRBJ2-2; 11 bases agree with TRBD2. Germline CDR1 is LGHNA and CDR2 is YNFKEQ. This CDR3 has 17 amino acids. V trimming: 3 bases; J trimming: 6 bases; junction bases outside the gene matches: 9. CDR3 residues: CASSHPSGRLVSGELFF. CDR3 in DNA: TGTGCCAGCAGCCACCCTAGCGGGAGGTTGGTTTCCGGGGAGCTGTTTTTT.